The T cell receptor (beta chain) under discussion was sequenced for a study of control samples from healthy donors and cancer patients (dated by TCRdb to 2020 to 2022). Concerning this clone itself: Its recognized antigen is unknown. Base qualities are not provided; no much larger clone lies one nucleotide away.

Libraries were prepared through the immunoSEQ multiplex PCR assay. As stored in TCRdb, this immuneACCESS dataset retains in-frame rearrangements with V and J assigned. A fraction of the clones does not appear; measured against another copy, unresolved V genes explain less than half of the discrepancy, and the remainder lacks a known reason. The sample contains roughly 130,000 clones, roughly 92% of them found a single time. Together, the top ten hold approximately 11% of the sample. The TCR comes from a man aged 30-40 years in good health. Material: blood.

The CDR3 protein sequence reads: CASSLGVAGGPYEQYF. The DNA sequence reads TGTGCCAGCAGCTTAGGGGTAGCGGGAGGGCCCTACGAGCAGTACTTC. The rearrangement joined TRBV7-2 to TRBJ2-7, and TRBD2 matches 11 of the central bases. Compared with germline, V lacks 1 base and J lacks 2 bases; bases without a gene match: 4. Sequences SGHTA (CDR1) and FQGNSA (CDR2) are obtained from the germline V gene. The CDR3 goes from the cysteine to the phenylalanine over 16 residues. Solely the CDR3 DNA is kept, with 48 bases framed from the first base.